This passage covers 8 T cell receptor beta chains from one sample sequenced in a study of blood T cell repertoires in COVID-19. TCRdb keeps only in-frame clones here, not all; method: immunoSEQ multiplex PCR. The data contain 68,000 or so clones, 90% of them singletons. Material for sequencing was peripheral blood. The receptors were gathered from a man between 45 and 60 years old with COVID-19, enrolled during active disease.

CDR3 coding DNA: TGTGCCAGCACCCCGGGGTGGGCCCTACGGTTCTTC. Its translation is CASTPGWALRFF. The chain couples TRBV27 to TRBJ2-1; D is possibly TRBD2 (5 bases). Looked up from germline, CDR1 is MNHEY and CDR2 is SMNVEV (reference sequence). The CDR3 extends over 12 amino acids. The germline V and J ends were trimmed by 7 bases and 15 bases, with 19 bases remaining between them.

The CDR3 loop reads CASRTLSWGGRNGYTF. DNA of the CDR3: TGTGCCAGCAGGACCTTATCCTGGGGGGGTAGGAATGGCTACACCTTC. The chain is built from TRBV28 and TRBJ1-2, with D possibly TRBD1 on 5 matching bases. Germline-derived CDR1 and CDR2 are MDHEN and SYDVKM. The CDR3 consists of 16 residues. V was pared by 6 bases and J by 6 bases, with 23 bases between.

The chain couples TRBV18 to TRBJ1-3, with a possible D match to TRBD1 (6 bases). The germline CDR1 and CDR2 sequences are KGHSH and LQKENI. The V end was cut by 6 bases, the J end by 0 bases, with 15 bases between. The CDR3 totals 16 residues. DNA of the CDR3: TGTGCCAGCTCTTGGACAGCTACGATCTCTGGAAACACCATATATTTT. This translates into CASSWTATISGNTIYF.

The chain employs TRBV19 and TRBJ2-3; D is unclear. This CDR3 comprises 15 residues. V dropped 4 bases and J dropped 4 bases, with 15 bases sitting between them. The germline CDR1 and CDR2 sequences are LNHDA and SQIVND (reference sequence). CDR3 DNA sequence: TGTGCCAGTAGTAATAGTCTAGGTTCCGCAGATACGCAGTATTTT. Translated: CASSNSLGSADTQYF.

This clone turned up a few times. The CDR3 sequence: CASSLRQGAGYEQYF. In nucleotides, the CDR3 is TGTGCCAGCAGTTTACGACAGGGGGCGGGCTACGAGCAGTACTTC. The J gene is TRBJ2-7, the V gene TRBV27, with 10 bases aligning to TRBD1. The J segment lost 3 bases and the V segment lost 2 bases, leaving 4 bases of the junction unmatched. CDR1 and CDR2 from the germline V gene are MNHEY and SMNVEV (reference sequence). The CDR3 is made up of 15 amino acids.

The chain joins TRBV3-1 (or the pseudogene TRBV3-2) to TRBJ1-5, with 7 bases that match TRBD1. CDR3 size: 15 residues. The germline CDR1 and CDR2 sequences are LGHDT and YNNKEL (reference sequence). Germline trimming cut 3 bases from V and 3 bases from J; bases unmatched to any gene: 5. CDR3 protein: CASSQGTVANQPQHF. The CDR3 DNA is TGTGCCAGCAGCCAGGGGACAGTGGCCAATCAGCCCCAGCATTTT.

The V call is TRBV5-8, the J call TRBJ1-2; D is ambiguous. Germline V gene lookup returns CDR1 SGHTS and CDR2 YDEGEE. V lost 1 base to trimming and J lost 8 bases, with 12 bases between them. The CDR3 is 13 residues long. CDR3 nucleotides: TGTGCCAGCAGCTTGAAAGCCCGCCGAGGCTACACCTTC. Translated, it gives CASSLKARRGYTF.

The chain has TRBV19 and TRBJ1-4; the match to TRBD1 covers 8 bases. Germline loops: CDR1 LNHDA, CDR2 SQIVND (reference sequence). This CDR3 has 14 residues. Trimming cost V 6 bases and J 6 bases; bases outside gene matches: 6. This CDR3 is CASRSGGSDEKLFF. DNA of the CDR3: TGTGCCAGTAGATCAGGGGGCTCGGATGAAAAACTGTTTTTT.